Listed below are T cell receptor beta chains from one sample, sequenced in a study of cytomegalovirus exposure and HLA in healthy donors. Some clones are missing from TCRdb's copy, which holds only in-frame ones; the method was immunoSEQ multiplex PCR. The table lists around 140,000 clones, roughly 10% of them singletons. The sequencing sample was made of PBMCs. The origin of the receptors is a man over 45 in good health and CMV-seronegative. CDR3s include the opening cysteine and the closing phenylalanine or tryptophan. Fields, in order: V gene, clone size, D gene, J gene, CDR3 length, CDR3 DNA, CDR3 protein. A D gene is named only where the DNA matches it firmly. The size field is filled for only some rows; it gives once, few, many or a size class.

>TRBV5-1|few|TRBD2|TRBJ2-3|16
TGCGCCAGCAGCAAAGGGACTAGCCCGACCACAGATACGCAGTATTTT
CASSKGTSPTTDTQYF
>TRBV7-2|.|.|TRBJ2-7|13
TGTGCCAGCAGCTTGCCTACTAGCTACGAGCAGTACTTC
CASSLPTSYEQYF
>TRBV6-1|few|.|TRBJ1-2|16
TGTGCCAGCAGTGAAGCGGGGGGGGTTGCAAACTATGGCTACACCTTC
CASSEAGGVANYGYTF
>TRBV9|.|.|TRBJ1-3|14
TGTGCCAGCAGAACGGGGATCTCTGGAAACACCATATATTTT
CASRTGISGNTIYF
>TRBV27|many|TRBD1|TRBJ1-1|14
TGTGCCAGCAGTCCCCTCGGACAGGGCACTGAAGCTTTCTTT
CASSPLGQGTEAFF
>TRBV5-8|few|TRBD2|TRBJ2-5|13
TGTGCCAGCAAGGCTAGCGGGAGTGAGACCCAGTACTTC
CASKASGSETQYF
>TRBV19|few|TRBD1|TRBJ2-1|15
TGTGCCAGCACCTGGGACAGGGAAATTGGCAATGAGCAGTTCTTC
CASTWDREIGNEQFF
>TRBV5-1|few|TRBD2|TRBJ2-7|15
TGCGCCAGCAGCCCGGTGACTAGCGGGGCCCTAAGACAGTACTTC
CASSPVTSGALRQYF
>TRBV4-1|.|TRBD1|TRBJ1-2|15
TGCGCCAGCAGCCCGACCGACAGGGCTAACTATGGCTACACCTTC
CASSPTDRANYGYTF
>TRBV11-2|few|TRBD1|TRBJ1-1|17
TGTGCCAGCAGCTTAGTGGGCAGGGGGACCCTTAACACTGAAGCTTTCTTT
CASSLVGRGTLNTEAFF
>TRBV11-2|.|TRBD2|TRBJ2-3|12
TGTGCCAGCAGCTTAGAACTAGCGGGAATGTATTTT
CASSLELAGMYF
>TRBV7-9|.|TRBD2|TRBJ2-3|17
TGTGCCAGCAGCTTAGAGCCTCGTAGCGGGGGGGCCCGTACGCAGTATTTT
CASSLEPRSGGARTQYF
>TRBV30|.|.|TRBJ1-1|14
TGTGCCTGGAGTACCACCCTCAGGGACACTGAAGCTTTCTTT
CAWSTTLRDTEAFF